These 28 T cell receptor beta chains share one sample of origin, sequenced in a study of Graves' ophthalmopathy and Graves' hyperthyroidism. CDR3 regions of TCR beta were amplified from RNA transcripts. First-round RT-PCR with HTBI primers preceded a second-round multiplex PCR. TCRdb fed the multiplex PCR reads into MiXCR, producing one record per CDR3 protein. The repertoire includes a few hundred thousand distinct CDR3 sequences, roughly 21% of them detected once, and roughly 40% sits in the top ten. Sequenced input: peripheral blood. The source of these receptors is a woman aged 50 to 60 with Graves' ophthalmopathy.

This clonotype came up a few times. The chain is built from TRBV7-8 and TRBJ2-5; D possibly uses TRBD1 or TRBD2 (5 bases each). This CDR3 is built from 18 residues. V lost 5 bases, J lost 8 bases, and 30 bases lay in between. The germline V gene encodes CDR1 SGHVS and CDR2 FQNEAQ. The DNA for the CDR3 is TGTGCCAGCAGCCCCCCCTTCCCCGCGACAGCGGCTGTAGGTACCCAGTACTTC. Its translation: CASSPPFPATAAVGTQYF.

This clonotype was counted at least ten times. The rearrangement uses TRBV20-1 and TRBJ1-1; D gene unclear. V lost 3 bases and J lost 0, with 8 bases in between. Germline lookup yields CDR1 DFQATT and CDR2 SNEGSKA (reference sequence). CDR3 size: 13 residues. This chain's CDR3 is CSARAWMNTEAFF. CDR3 nucleotide sequence: TGCAGTGCTAGGGCCTGGATGAACACTGAAGCTTTCTTT.

Many counts were recorded for this clonotype. This chain links TRBV20-1 with TRBJ2-7; 10 bases agree with TRBD1. The CDR3 totals 18 residues. Germline CDR1 reads DFQATT; CDR2 reads SNEGSKA (reference sequence). V was pared by 0 bases and J by 2 bases, with 13 bases of the junction left unmatched. CDR3 DNA sequence: TGCAGTGCTAGAGATCCTAGACAGGGGGCCAGTTCGGCCTACGAGCAGTACTTC. This sequence encodes CSARDPRQGASSAYEQYF.

This clonotype was seen repeatedly, ten times or more. This CDR3 reads CASSYQQGTYNSPLHF. CDR3 DNA: TGTGCCAGCAGTTACCAACAGGGCACCTATAATTCACCCCTCCACTTT. The chain has TRBV6-5 and TRBJ1-6, with a tentative D call TRBD1 (6 bases). CDR1 is MNHEY and CDR2 is SVGAGI in the germline V gene. With 2 bases removed from V and 2 bases from J, the gap between germline ends came to 10 bases. CDR3 length: 16 amino acids.

This clonotype was counted many times. The J gene is TRBJ2-5, the V gene TRBV6-5, with 8 nucleotides matching TRBD1. V lost 4 bases, J lost 5 bases, and 9 bases stayed unmatched. CDR1 is MNHEY and CDR2 is SVGAGI in the germline V gene. The CDR3 length is 15 residues. The CDR3 spells CASSWPQGARETQYF. In DNA, the CDR3 is TGTGCCAGCAGTTGGCCCCAGGGGGCGAGGGAGACCCAGTACTTC.

The chain is built from TRBV6-2 or TRBV6-3 and TRBJ2-7, with TRBD2 matching 10 bases. This CDR3 contains 14 residues. The ends lost 7 bases at V and 3 bases at J; junction bases unmatched: 6. Germline V gene sequence: CDR1 MNHEY, CDR2 SVGEGT. Here the CDR3 reads CASTTSGNLYEQYF. For the CDR3, the DNA is TGTGCCAGCACCACTAGCGGGAATCTCTACGAGCAGTACTTC.

The CDR3 spells CASNAEYRPEGGTEAFF. In DNA form, the CDR3 reads TGTGCCAGCAACGCAGAGTATAGACCCGAAGGAGGGACTGAAGCTTTCTTT. The chain links TRBV6-2 or TRBV6-3 to TRBJ1-1; D gene unclear. Trimming pared 7 bases from V and 5 bases from J, leaving 26 bases between. The CDR3 spans 17 residues. CDR1 MNHEY and CDR2 SVGEGT come from the germline V gene.

Many counts were recorded for this clonotype. V gene TRBV28 combines with J gene TRBJ2-7; D is possibly TRBD2 (6 bases). Germline values: CDR1 MDHEN, CDR2 SYDVKM. The ends were cut back, 6 bases at V and 5 bases at J, with 11 bases in the middle. This CDR3 is built from 12 residues. The CDR3 sequence: CASSGAGNEQYF. The CDR3 DNA sequence: TGTGCCAGCAGCGGGGCGGGAAACGAGCAGTACTTC.

This clonotype was seen a handful of times. This sequence joins TRBV14 and TRBJ1-3; D remains unclear. The ends were cut back, 5 bases at V and 1 base at J, with 6 bases in the middle. The germline gives CDR1 SGHDN, CDR2 FVKESK. The CDR3 extends over 13 amino acids. The CDR3 spells CASSSPSGNTIYF. CDR3 DNA sequence: TGTGCCAGCAGCTCTCCGTCTGGAAACACCATATATTTT. Drawing the rest from reference TRBV14 and TRBJ1-3, the complete variable domain is EAGVTQFPSHSVIEKGQTVTLRCDPISGHDNLYWYRRVMGKEIKFLLHFVKESKQDESGMPNNRFLAERTGGTYSTLKVQPAELEDSGVYFCASSSPSGNTIYFGEGSWLTVV.

In this sample, this clonotype turned up once. The genes are TRBV20-1 and TRBJ1-6; possible D gene TRBD1, 5 bases. This CDR3 region has 14 residues. V dropped 4 bases and J dropped 9 bases, with 16 bases sitting between them. CDR1 is DFQATT and CDR2 is SNEGSKA in the germline V gene (reference sequence). CDR3 in DNA: TGCAGTGCTAATAGGGGCCAGGAGTCTTCACCCCTCCACTTT. Protein sequence: CSANRGQESSPLHF.

This rearrangement joins TRBV15 to TRBJ2-5; D call uncertain. The CDR3 consists of 17 residues. Trimming took 0 bases from V and 2 from J, leaving 16 bases between them. Germline CDR1 LNHNV, CDR2 YYDKDF (reference sequence). The CDR3 region has the DNA TGTGCCACCAGCAGAGATTGGACGCCGTTAACTCAAGAGACCCAGTACTTC. Translated, it gives CATSRDWTPLTQETQYF.

There are many counts of this clonotype. Germline and junction disagree at one end, which may indicate a read error. The chain carries TRBV6-5 and TRBJ1-6; a weak D match, TRBD1 (5 bases). The CDR3 runs to 16 residues. The germline gives CDR1 MNHEY, CDR2 SVGAGI. The CDR3: CASSDSGKGDNSPLHF. The CDR3 bases are TGTGCCAGCAGTGACTCGGGGAAAGGGGATAATTCACCCCTCCACTTT.

This clonotype turned up a few times. The chain carries TRBV7-9 and TRBJ2-7; 12 bases match TRBD2. Germline CDR1 is SEHNR and CDR2 is FQNEAQ (reference sequence). The CDR3 extends over 14 amino acids. Trimming removed 5 bases from V and 1 base from J; junction bases left unmatched: 0. The CDR3 is CASSGLAGSYEQYF. The CDR3 bases are TGTGCCAGCAGCGGACTAGCGGGATCCTACGAGCAGTACTTC.

This clonotype was observed many times. The chain couples TRBV19 to TRBJ1-2, with D possibly being TRBD1 (5 bases). The CDR3 is 15 residues long. The germline V gene encodes CDR1 LNHDA and CDR2 SQIVND (reference sequence). V was trimmed by 2 bases and J by 7 bases, leaving 17 bases between them. The CDR3 coding sequence is TGTGCCAGTAGTATATCTCGACAGACCTCCGGTGGCTACACCTTC. This gives the protein CASSISRQTSGGYTF.

The chain carries TRBV20-1 and TRBJ1-5; D uncertain. The V gene lost 0 bases and the J gene lost 7 bases, with 10 bases spanning the gap. The germline CDR1 and CDR2 sequences are DFQATT and SNEGSKA (reference sequence). CDR3 size: 13 residues. The CDR3 coding sequence is TGCAGTGCTAGAGACGGGAGGGAGCAGCCCCAGCATTTT. Translated: CSARDGREQPQHF.

This clonotype was counted at least ten times. The CDR3 DNA reads TGTGCCAGCAGCGCACGGGAGCCGGGGACCCAGTACTTC. Encoded protein: CASSAREPGTQYF. J is TRBJ2-5 and V is TRBV7-2; possible D gene TRBD2, 6 bases. The ends were cut back, 5 bases at V and 7 bases at J, with 14 bases in the middle. This CDR3 is built from 13 residues. Germline values: CDR1 SGHTA, CDR2 FQGNSA.

This clonotype was picked up a small number of times. The V and J genes are TRBV3-1 and TRBJ2-7; D ambiguous. Looked up from germline, CDR1 is LGHDT and CDR2 is YNNKEL (reference sequence). The CDR3 length is 9 residues. The CDR3 DNA reads TGTGGCGAGAGGTACGAGCAGTACTTC. Its translation: CGERYEQYF.

The CDR3 here is CSANDGYGYTF. The CDR3 bases are TGCAGTGCTAACGACGGCTATGGCTACACCTTC. The chain uses TRBV20-1 and TRBJ1-2; D is undetermined. V gave up 4 bases and J gave up 4 bases, with 7 bases separating them. The CDR3 has 11 amino acids. CDR1 and CDR2 from the germline V gene are DFQATT and SNEGSKA (reference sequence).

Ten or more counts support this clonotype. The rearrangement joins TRBV12-3 or TRBV12-4 to TRBJ1-5; no definite D call. Deletions cut 2 bases from V and 4 bases from J, with 9 bases between. The CDR3 has 14 amino acids. The CDR3: CASSLSVGNQPQHF. CDR3 bases: TGTGCCAGCAGTTTATCAGTAGGTAATCAGCCCCAGCATTTT.

This clonotype was recorded many times. The chain uses TRBV28 and TRBJ2-7; TRBD1 matches at 11 bases. The CDR3 runs to 15 residues. The V segment lost 6 bases and the J segment 6 bases; nucleotides outside the gene matches: 10. CDR1 is MDHEN and CDR2 is SYDVKM in the germline V gene. CDR3 protein: CASSPGGQGASEQYF. In DNA, the CDR3 is TGTGCCAGCAGCCCCGGTGGACAGGGGGCTTCCGAGCAGTACTTC.

V usage is TRBV28 and J usage is TRBJ2-7, with 8 nucleotides matching TRBD2. With V trimmed by 7 bases and J by 11 bases, 13 bases remained unmatched. In germline, CDR1 is MDHEN, CDR2 SYDVKM. This CDR3 contains 13 residues. The DNA of the CDR3 is TGTGCCAGCATACCCAGCGGGAGATCCGTCGAGTACTTC. Its protein is CASIPSGRSVEYF.

With regard to this clonotype: One junction end does not reproduce the germline sequence, and a read error may be involved. This chain links TRBV4-2 with TRBJ2-7; 7 nucleotides agree with TRBD2. Germline V lookup: CDR1 LGHNA, CDR2 YNFKEQ. This CDR3 contains 15 residues. CDR3 DNA: TGTGTCAGCAGCCAAGAAGGAGCGGGGCCCTACGAGCAGTACTTC. Translated: CVSSQEGAGPYEQYF.

This clonotype was picked up many times. This rearrangement joins TRBV20-1 to TRBJ1-2, with no clear D. CDR3 length: 12 residues. CDR1 and CDR2 from the germline V gene are DFQATT and SNEGSKA (reference sequence). The V and J ends lost 3 bases and 7 bases respectively, with 12 bases between them. The CDR3 sequence: CSASSTASGYTF. The CDR3 DNA is TGCAGTGCTAGTAGTACGGCTTCTGGCTACACCTTC.

This clonotype was counted at least ten times. The chain recombines TRBV6-5 with TRBJ1-1; D ambiguous. Trimming cost V 2 bases and J 5 bases, with 9 bases left between them. The CDR3 spans 13 residues. Per the germline V gene, CDR1 is MNHEY and CDR2 is SVGAGI. The CDR3 DNA follows: TGTGCCAGCAGTTACAGAGGGATGACTGAAGCTTTCTTT. This sequence encodes CASSYRGMTEAFF.

The chain recombines TRBV19 with TRBJ2-7, with D hard to call. The germline V gene has CDR1 LNHDA and CDR2 SQIVND (reference sequence). This CDR3 contains 16 residues. Trimming removed 6 bases at V and 3 bases at J, with 21 bases between. CDR3 bases: TGTGCCAGTAGCACCCGAGGATCGCCAAGGGACTACGAGCAGTACTTC. This encodes CASSTRGSPRDYEQYF.

The CDR3 loop is CSARDRGAGTEAFF. CDR3 nucleotides: TGCAGTGCTAGAGATCGGGGGGCAGGCACTGAAGCTTTCTTT. This sequence joins TRBV20-1 and TRBJ1-1, with a possible D match to TRBD1 (6 bases). CDR1 is DFQATT and CDR2 is SNEGSKA in the germline V gene (reference sequence). This CDR3 has 14 amino acids. V lost 0 bases and J 4 bases, leaving 12 bases between the germline ends.

This clonotype was recorded many times. The chain links TRBV15 to TRBJ1-2; D call uncertain. V lost 0 bases and J 8 bases, leaving 7 bases between the germline ends. The CDR3 is made up of 12 amino acids. Germline values: CDR1 LNHNV, CDR2 YYDKDF (reference sequence). The CDR3 reads CATSRDEVGYTF. The DNA for the CDR3 is TGTGCCACCAGCAGAGATGAGGTCGGCTACACCTTC.

The V and J genes are TRBV6-1 and TRBJ2-7; TRBD1 is a possible D gene (5 bases). CDR1 is MNHNS, CDR2 SASEGT, per germline. This CDR3 has 13 residues. The V end was cut by 2 bases, the J end by 3 bases, with 8 bases between. For the CDR3, the DNA is TGTGCCAGCAGTGAAAAGGGGATCTACGAGCAGTACTTC. This translates into CASSEKGIYEQYF.